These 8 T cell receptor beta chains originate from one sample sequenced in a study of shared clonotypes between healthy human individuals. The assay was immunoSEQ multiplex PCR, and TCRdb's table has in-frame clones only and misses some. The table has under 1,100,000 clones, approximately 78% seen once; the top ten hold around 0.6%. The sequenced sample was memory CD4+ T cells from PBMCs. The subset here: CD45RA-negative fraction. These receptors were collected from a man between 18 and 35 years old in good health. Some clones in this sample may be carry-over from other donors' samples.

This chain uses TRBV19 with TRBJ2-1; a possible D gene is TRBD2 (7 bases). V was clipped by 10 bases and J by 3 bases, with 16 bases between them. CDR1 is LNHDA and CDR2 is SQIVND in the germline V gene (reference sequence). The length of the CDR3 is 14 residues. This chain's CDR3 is CATQGREIYNEQFF. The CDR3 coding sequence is TGTGCCACCCAGGGGCGGGAGATCTACAATGAGCAGTTCTTC.

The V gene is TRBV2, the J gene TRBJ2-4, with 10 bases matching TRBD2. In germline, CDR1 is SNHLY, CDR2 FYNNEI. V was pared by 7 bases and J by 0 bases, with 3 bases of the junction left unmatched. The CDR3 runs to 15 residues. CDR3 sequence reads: CASIEREGAKNIQYF. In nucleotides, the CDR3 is TGTGCCAGCATAGAGCGGGAGGGAGCCAAAAACATTCAGTACTTC. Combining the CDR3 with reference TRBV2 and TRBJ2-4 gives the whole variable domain EPEVTQTPSHQVTQMGQEVILRCVPISNHLYFYWYRQILGQKVEFLVSFYNNEISEKSEIFDDQFSVERPDGSNFTLKIRSTKLEDSAMYFCASIEREGAKNIQYFGAGTRLSVL.

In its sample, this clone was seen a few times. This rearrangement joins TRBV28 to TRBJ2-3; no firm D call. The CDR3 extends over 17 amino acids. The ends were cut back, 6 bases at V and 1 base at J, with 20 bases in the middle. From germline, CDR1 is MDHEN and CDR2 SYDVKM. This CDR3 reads CASSLRKTGIGTDTQYF. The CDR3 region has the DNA TGTGCCAGCAGCTTACGAAAGACCGGAATTGGCACAGATACGCAGTATTTT.

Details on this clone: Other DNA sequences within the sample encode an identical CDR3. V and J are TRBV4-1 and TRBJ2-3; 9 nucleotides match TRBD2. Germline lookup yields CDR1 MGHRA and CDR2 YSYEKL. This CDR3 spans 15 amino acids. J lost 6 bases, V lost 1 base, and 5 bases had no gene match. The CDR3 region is CASSQVAGAGDTQYF. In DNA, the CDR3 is TGCGCCAGCAGCCAAGTAGCGGGAGCGGGGGATACGCAGTATTTT.

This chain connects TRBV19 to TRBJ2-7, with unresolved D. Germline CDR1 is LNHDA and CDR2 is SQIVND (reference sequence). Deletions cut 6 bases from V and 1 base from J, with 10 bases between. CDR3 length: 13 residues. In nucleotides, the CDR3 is TGTGCCAGTAGCCAGGACGGATCCTACGAGCAGTACTTC. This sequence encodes CASSQDGSYEQYF.

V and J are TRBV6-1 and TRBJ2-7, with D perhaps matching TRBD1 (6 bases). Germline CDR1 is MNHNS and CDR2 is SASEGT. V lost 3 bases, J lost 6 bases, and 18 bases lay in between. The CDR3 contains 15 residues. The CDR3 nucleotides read TGTGCCAGCAGTGACCTGCAGGGGTTTCTGGGCGAGCAGTACTTC. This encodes CASSDLQGFLGEQYF.

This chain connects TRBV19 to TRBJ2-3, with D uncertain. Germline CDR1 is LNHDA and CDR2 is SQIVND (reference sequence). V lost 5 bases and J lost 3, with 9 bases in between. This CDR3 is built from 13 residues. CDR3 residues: CASSPALTDTQYF. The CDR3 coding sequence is TGTGCCAGTAGTCCGGCCTTAACAGATACGCAGTATTTT.

CDR3 residues: CAWSVLGTSALDTQYF. In nucleotides, the CDR3 is TGTGCCTGGAGTGTACTAGGGACTAGCGCTCTGGATACGCAGTATTTT. The chain is built from TRBV30 and TRBJ2-3; 10 nucleotides align to TRBD2. Losses at the gene ends were 0 bases for V and 6 bases for J; bases not matched to a gene: 9. CDR1 and CDR2 (germline): GTSNPN, SVGIG (reference sequence). This CDR3 region has 16 residues.